Included here is one T cell receptor beta chain sequence, with context. Method: immunoSEQ multiplex PCR; TCRdb's copy keeps in-frame clones and lacks some. The sample includes roughly 200,000 clones, over 75% seen only once; the top ten take less than 8%. The sample originates from a study of blood T cell repertoires in COVID-19. Turning to the study itself: In each case, the material was cDNA or gDNA derived from T cells, B-cell-depleted T cells, or PBMCs.

The germline gives CDR1 LNHDA, CDR2 SQIVND (reference sequence). Deletions cut 4 bases from V and 6 bases from J, with 16 bases between. The CDR3 spans 15 residues. Participants spanned ages about 18 to 100 years and resided in about 24 US areas. The sequenced sample consisted of PBMCs or T cells enriched from blood (not recorded which). The TCR originated in a man aged 25-45 years in a cohort exposed to, infected with or recovered from COVID-19 (not recorded which). The rearrangement joins TRBV19 to TRBJ1-5, with D maybe TRBD1 (5 bases). CDR3 residues: CASSTPSQGGQPQHF. The CDR3 DNA reads TGTGCCAGTAGTACCCCTTCGCAGGGAGGTCAGCCCCAGCATTTT. Variable domain in full (rest from reference TRBV19 and TRBJ1-5): DGGITQSPKYLFRKEGQNVTLSCEQNLNHDAMYWYRQDPGQGLRLIYYSQIVNDFQKGDIAEGYSVSREKKESFPLTVTSAQKNPTAFYLCASSTPSQGGQPQHFGDGTRLSIL.